Listed here are 26 T cell receptor beta chains from one sample, sequenced in a study of OX40 agonist ivuxolimab in advanced cancers. Profiled with immunoSEQ multiplex PCR; TCRdb holds only in-frame clones, not every one. Altogether around 150,000 clones are present, about 92% being singletons, with the ten largest covering under 1.3%. The sequenced sample was CD4+ or CD8+ T cells sorted from blood, obtained in a trial of the OX40 agonist ivuxolimab. The receptors were sampled from an adult with an advanced solid tumor such as melanoma, head and neck, liver or kidney cancer.

The chain combines TRBV6-6 with TRBJ2-1; 13 nucleotides agree with TRBD2. Per germline, CDR1 MNHNY and CDR2 SVGAGI (reference sequence). Trimming removed 5 bases from V and 8 bases from J; junction bases left unmatched: 9. The CDR3 is made up of 16 amino acids. As DNA, the CDR3 is TGTGCCAGCAGTCCCCGACTAGCGGGGGGCGACGATGAGCAGTTCTTC. Encoded protein: CASSPRLAGGDDEQFF.

The chain has TRBV18 and TRBJ2-5; 8 positions match TRBD2. Per germline, CDR1 KGHSH and CDR2 LQKENI. CDR3 length: 16 amino acids. V lost 3 bases to trimming and J lost 1 base; unmatched junction nucleotides: 7. The CDR3 reads CASSPTLAASQETQYF. CDR3 nucleotide sequence: TGTGCCAGCTCACCGACACTAGCGGCTAGCCAAGAGACCCAGTACTTC.

This chain uses TRBV6-5 with TRBJ2-2; maybe TRBD1 (6 bases). The CDR3 sequence is 14 residues long. The V gene lost 6 bases and the J gene lost 5 bases, with 13 bases spanning the gap. The V gene's germline CDR1 is MNHEY and CDR2 SVGAGI. The CDR3, as DNA: TGTGCCAGCAGGCCCACTACAGGGACCGGGGAGCTGTTTTTT. Amino acids: CASRPTTGTGELFF.

The genes are TRBV9 and TRBJ2-1, with 14 bases identical to TRBD2. CDR3 length equals 16 residues. Trimming cost V 4 bases and J 10 bases; bases outside gene matches: 10. From germline, CDR1 is SGDLS and CDR2 YYNGEE. The CDR3 loop reads CASSRGGLAGGREQFF. CDR3 coding DNA: TGTGCCAGCAGCCGGGGTGGACTAGCGGGGGGACGCGAGCAGTTCTTC.

The CDR3 nucleotides are TGTGCCAGCAGTTACTTCGGGGTTAAGGACGAGCAGTACTTC. This codes for CASSYFGVKDEQYF. V and J are TRBV6-5 and TRBJ2-7, with D possibly matching TRBD2 (5 bases). V was trimmed by 1 base and J by 5 bases, leaving 12 bases between them. Germline CDR1 is MNHEY and CDR2 is SVGAGI. This CDR3 contains 14 residues.

The chain employs TRBV5-1 and TRBJ1-5; D remains ambiguous. This CDR3 contains 12 residues. Between the trimmed V and J ends, which lost 0 bases and 8 bases, there was a span of 6 bases. The germline V gene encodes CDR1 SGHRS and CDR2 YFSETQ. The CDR3 sequence: CASSLGREPQHF. CDR3 DNA: TGCGCCAGCAGCTTGGGGCGTGAGCCCCAGCATTTT.

The V and J genes are TRBV7-8 and TRBJ1-1; tentatively, D is TRBD1 (5 bases). V lost 5 bases, J lost 2 bases, and 15 bases lay in between. The germline V gene encodes CDR1 SGHVS and CDR2 FQNEAQ. CDR3 length: 15 amino acids. CDR3 amino acids: CASSPLWTQNTEAFF. For the CDR3, the DNA is TGTGCCAGCAGCCCACTCTGGACACAAAACACTGAAGCTTTCTTT.

The rearrangement uses TRBV28 and TRBJ2-7; 9 bases map to TRBD2. The V gene's germline CDR1 is MDHEN and CDR2 SYDVKM. J lost 2 bases, V lost 2 bases, and 4 bases had no gene match. The CDR3 loop spans 15 amino acids. For the CDR3, the DNA is TGTGCCAGCAGTTTAACGGCTAGCGGGGCCTACGAGCAGTACTTC. It codes for CASSLTASGAYEQYF.

V is TRBV9 and J is TRBJ2-5; D could derive from TRBD1 or TRBD2 (5 bases each). This CDR3 is 15 amino acids long. V was clipped by 2 bases and J by 1 base, with 12 bases between them. Germline V gives CDR1 SGDLS, CDR2 YYNGEE. CDR3 sequence (DNA): TGTGCCAGCAGCGTGCTCGGGACCCTCCAAGAGACCCAGTACTTC. Translated: CASSVLGTLQETQYF.

In the case of this clone: The same CDR3 arises from other DNA sequences in this sample as well. The chain is built from TRBV7-9 and TRBJ2-7, with 7 bases that match TRBD1. Trimming took 3 bases from V and 2 from J; bases not matched to a gene: 4. The length of the CDR3 is 14 residues. The germline V gene has CDR1 SEHNR and CDR2 FQNEAQ (reference sequence). CDR3 sequence (DNA): TGTGCCAGCAGCTTGACAGGGAGTCCCTACGAGCAGTACTTC. It yields the protein CASSLTGSPYEQYF.

The chain employs TRBV7-2 and TRBJ2-7, with D perhaps matching TRBD1 or TRBD2 (5 bases each). Trimming removed 5 bases from V and 3 bases from J, with 14 bases in between. The CDR3 length is 14 residues. The germline gives CDR1 SGHTA, CDR2 FQGNSA. CDR3 residues: CASSPGTGNYEQYF. The DNA for the CDR3 is TGTGCCAGCAGCCCGGGGACGGGAAACTACGAGCAGTACTTC. Using reference TRBV7-2 and TRBJ2-7 for the parts outside the CDR3, the full variable domain is GAGVSQSPSNKVTEKGKDVELRCDPISGHTALYWYRQSLGQGLEFLIYFQGNSAPDKSGLPSDRFSAERTGGSVSTLTIQRTQQEDSAVYLCASSPGTGNYEQYFGPGTRLTVT.

Comment on this clone: In the same sample, other DNA sequences code for this CDR3. The rearrangement joins TRBV7-3 to TRBJ2-7, with TRBD1 identical over 11 bases. There are 14 residues in the CDR3. Germline CDR1 SGHTA, CDR2 FQGTGA. V was clipped by 5 bases and J by 4 bases; unmatched bases: 4. The CDR3 here is CASSPGTGGYEQYF. CDR3 nucleotide sequence: TGTGCCAGCAGCCCGGGGACAGGGGGATACGAGCAGTACTTC.

The genes are TRBV4-1 and TRBJ2-5, with 7 bases fitting TRBD2. The CDR3 runs 15 residues. V gave up 2 bases and J gave up 4 bases; unmatched junction bases: 7. Germline CDR1 and CDR2: MGHRA and YSYEKL. The CDR3 nucleotides are TGCGCCAGCAGCCAACAAATAGGGAGGGGAGAGACCCAGTACTTC. Translated: CASSQQIGRGETQYF.

The J gene is TRBJ2-5, the V gene TRBV19; tentatively, D is TRBD2 (6 bases). This CDR3 spans 13 amino acids. The V gene lost 2 bases and the J gene lost 6 bases, with 10 bases spanning the gap. Germline CDR1 LNHDA, CDR2 SQIVND (reference sequence). The CDR3 DNA reads TGTGCCAGTAGTATAACTAGCACGAAGACCCAGTACTTC. It yields the protein CASSITSTKTQYF.

The V call is TRBV28, the J call TRBJ2-1; no definite D call. The germline CDR1 and CDR2 sequences are MDHEN and SYDVKM. V dropped 2 bases and J dropped 8 bases, with 19 bases sitting between them. This CDR3 comprises 16 residues. CDR3 loop: CASSLPGSDQPDEQFF. The CDR3 coding sequence is TGTGCCAGCAGTTTACCTGGCAGTGATCAACCCGATGAGCAGTTCTTC.

This chain joins TRBV28 and TRBJ2-1, with 16 positions matching TRBD2. Germline assignment: CDR1 MDHEN and CDR2 SYDVKM. After removal of 5 bases from V and 9 bases from J, the junction contained 4 bases not matched to a gene. The CDR3 consists of 15 residues. CDR3 protein: CASSPGTSGRAEQFF. In DNA, the CDR3 is TGTGCCAGCAGTCCCGGGACTAGCGGGAGGGCTGAGCAGTTCTTC.

This clone has only one observation. The chain uses TRBV6-1 and TRBJ2-7, with a tentative D call TRBD2 (6 bases). This CDR3 spans 12 amino acids. Trimming took 6 bases from V and 4 from J, leaving 10 bases between them. The germline V gene encodes CDR1 MNHNS and CDR2 SASEGT. The CDR3 here is CASRGTYYEQYF. As DNA, the CDR3 is TGTGCCAGCAGGGGGACTTATTACGAGCAGTACTTC.

This rearrangement joins TRBV4-2 to TRBJ2-3; 9 bases agree with TRBD2. CDR1 is LGHNA, CDR2 YNFKEQ, per germline. This CDR3 has 18 amino acids. J was trimmed by 3 bases and V by 4 bases; bases with no gene match: 14. This CDR3 is CASSPLMWRGGETDTQYF. The DNA of the CDR3 is TGTGCCAGCAGCCCCCTTATGTGGCGGGGGGGAGAAACAGATACGCAGTATTTT.

J is TRBJ1-2 and V is TRBV18, with 8 positions matching TRBD1. Germline V CDR1 and CDR2: KGHSH, LQKENI. V gave up 5 bases and J gave up 4 bases; unmatched junction bases: 9. The length of the CDR3 is 15 residues. This chain's CDR3 is CASSSPGRGLYGYTF. The CDR3 nucleotides are TGTGCCAGCTCATCCCCGGGCAGGGGGCTCTATGGCTACACCTTC.

V is TRBV6-5 and J is TRBJ2-7, with TRBD2 identical over 10 bases. Germline trimming cut 0 bases from V and 5 bases from J; bases unmatched to any gene: 7. The germline V gene encodes CDR1 MNHEY and CDR2 SVGAGI. This CDR3 has 16 amino acids. In DNA form, the CDR3 reads TGTGCCAGCAGTTACTCGATGCTAGCGGGAGTCCACGAGCAGTACTTC. The encoded protein is CASSYSMLAGVHEQYF.

This CDR3 reads CASSVGDLNTGELFF. CDR3 in DNA: TGTGCCAGCAGCGTCGGGGACCTGAACACCGGGGAGCTGTTTTTT. This rearrangement joins TRBV5-6 to TRBJ2-2; D may correspond to TRBD1 or TRBD2 (5 bases each). V shed 4 bases and J shed 1 base, with 11 bases lying between them. Per the germline V gene, CDR1 is SGHDT and CDR2 is YYEEEE. The CDR3 is 15 amino acids.

The chain uses TRBV5-4 and TRBJ2-1; 9 positions match TRBD1. This CDR3 comprises 18 residues. Germline CDR1 reads SGHNT; CDR2 reads YYREEE (reference sequence). After removal of 0 bases from V and 10 bases from J, the junction contained 17 bases not matched to a gene. The CDR3 DNA reads TGTGCCAGCAGCTTGGGACCATTTATACGGGACAGGGAATACGAGCAGTTCTTC. Residues: CASSLGPFIRDREYEQFF.

The chain links TRBV9 to TRBJ2-1; the match to TRBD2 covers 12 bases. Germline V gene lookup returns CDR1 SGDLS and CDR2 YYNGEE. Unmatched junction bases numbered 12, after V lost 4 bases and J lost 7 bases. This CDR3 is built from 17 residues. CDR3 nucleotide sequence: TGTGCCAGCAGCTTCATCCCGACTAGCGGGAGTTCAAATGAGCAGTTCTTC. Translation gives CASSFIPTSGSSNEQFF.

The V and J genes are TRBV2 and TRBJ2-7; possibly TRBD1 or TRBD2 for D (7 bases each). The CDR3 length is 14 residues. V lost 8 bases and J 0 bases, leaving 14 bases between the germline ends. Germline CDR1 reads SNHLY; CDR2 reads FYNNEI. This CDR3 is CASGEGATSYEQYF. The CDR3 bases are TGTGCCAGCGGGGAGGGGGCAACCTCCTACGAGCAGTACTTC.

The chain carries TRBV5-1 and TRBJ2-5, with 8 positions matching TRBD2. This CDR3 comprises 14 residues. With 4 bases clipped from V and 5 bases from J, the junction kept 7 bases outside the gene matches. Per the germline V gene, CDR1 is SGHRS and CDR2 is YFSETQ. In DNA form, the CDR3 reads TGCGCCAGCAGCCGGGGGGGTGTTGAGGAGACCCAGTACTTC. Translating it yields CASSRGGVEETQYF.

This chain uses TRBV28 with TRBJ1-6, with unresolved D. The CDR3 consists of 11 residues. The V gene's germline CDR1 is MDHEN and CDR2 SYDVKM. The V end was cut by 7 bases, the J end by 8 bases, with 6 bases between. CDR3 loop: CASKRDSPLHF. In DNA form, the CDR3 reads TGTGCCAGCAAGAGGGATTCACCCCTCCACTTT.